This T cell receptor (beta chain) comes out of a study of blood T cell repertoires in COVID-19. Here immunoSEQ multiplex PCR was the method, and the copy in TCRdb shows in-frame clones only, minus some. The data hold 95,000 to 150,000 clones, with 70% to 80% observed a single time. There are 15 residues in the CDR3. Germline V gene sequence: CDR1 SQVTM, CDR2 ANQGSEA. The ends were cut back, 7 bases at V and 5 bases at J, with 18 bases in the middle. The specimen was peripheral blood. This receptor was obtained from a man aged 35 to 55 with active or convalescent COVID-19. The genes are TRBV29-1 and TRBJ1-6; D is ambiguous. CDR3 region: CSASFAGSNNSPLHF. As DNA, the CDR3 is TGCAGCGCTTCCTTCGCGGGTTCTAATAATTCACCCCTCCACTTT.